Reported below is one T cell receptor (beta chain). The table lists this clonotype with many counts. Its binding antigen is unknown. No quality values exist for individual bases; no much larger clone is one base distant. The library was built by means of multiplex PCR. TCRdb names Illumina HiSeq 4000 as the instrument used. TCR beta libraries were built with iRepertoire HTBI primers and Arm-PCR amplification of CDR3 regions. Before sequencing, the PCR products went through gel purification. The study's processing was this. Gene usage analysis of CDR3 amino acid clonotypes used the roughly 62 TRBV and approximately 13 TRBJ segments found across samples. COPE and FqMerger were used to merge the filtered high-quality paired reads into contigs. BLAST was used to align contigs to IMGT TRBV, TRBD and TRBJ reference genes, and CDR3 was defined according to IMGT. Any clonotype with a frequency above 0.1% was counted as a highly expanded clone. Shannon entropy was used to measure repertoire diversity, and the Gini coefficient was used to measure V-J evenness. Public clonotypes were defined as clonotypes shared by more than one individual. TCRdb took the public reads, trimmed them with fastp at Q25, ran MiXCR for clone calling and kept in-frame beta chains. Merged by CDR3 protein, the rows form single entries marked with the most common genes and DNA. TCRdb, not the original authors, processed these V and J calls. Here the sample has 400,000 to 600,000 distinct CDR3 sequences; roughly 21% occur a single time. Roughly 7% of the sample rests with the top ten.

Unmatched junction bases come to 5, with V trimmed by 4 bases and J by 4 bases. Inclusive of the bounding cysteine and phenylalanine, the CDR3 is 14 residues long. The sequence is cut down to CDR3 DNA, 42 bases in frame from base 1. The sample belongs to a study of regulatory T cells in long-lasting Graves disease (dated by TCRdb to about 2021). Background on the whole study: Persistent Graves' disease was defined as persistently positive TSH receptor autoantibodies together with antithyroid drug treatment for over 5 years. Persistent Graves' disease patients were compared with newly diagnosed Graves' disease patients by peripheral blood TCR sequencing and RNA sequencing. The study was registered as a clinical trial and conducted in China. A total of some 35 samples underwent TCR sequencing, from about 13 patients with persistent Graves' disease and roughly 20 patients with newly diagnosed Graves' disease. Antithyroid drugs had been taken for approximately 10 years on average by persistent Graves' disease patients in the clinical cohort.

What the research found in general, with its limitations: Persistent Graves' disease patients showed lower TCR Shannon entropy and fewer highly expanded clones than newly diagnosed patients, suggesting clonal expansion. Only the TCR beta chain was sequenced and analyzed. More public clonotypes were shared among persistent patients (around 2,600) than among newly diagnosed patients (approximately 930). As a limitation, the authors acknowledged that the small sample size may reduce accuracy. TRBV28, TRBJ1-2 and TRBJ2-5 were preferentially used in persistent disease, while TRBV20-1 and TRBJ2-1 were favored in newly diagnosed disease. Peripheral blood alone was examined, since thyroid tissue, which constituted the primary lesion, could not be accessed.

The sample's time point label, decoded: persistent/refractory GD, antithyroid drugs over 5 years with positive TRAb. For both TCR sequencing and RNA sequencing, RNA was extracted from PBMCs in TRIzol. The diagnosis of Graves' disease followed American Thyroid Association guidelines. Patients for the study were recruited at an endocrinology department in Xi'an, China. Each patient gave approximately 9.7 milliliters of peripheral blood, collected in an EDTA anticoagulant tube. PBMCs were isolated by Ficoll Paque Plus density gradient separation without further T cell sorting. An Agilent 2100 Bioanalyzer and agarose gel were used to check RNA quality, and a NanoDrop 2000 was used to measure RNA concentration.

The rearrangement joined TRBV12-3 or TRBV12-4 to TRBJ2-7; 9 of the junction bases match TRBD1. The source material was peripheral blood mononuclear cells (PBMCs), sampled when the disease was refractory, from a patient treated with antithyroid drugs. The receptor's source is a female donor with Graves disease. The encoded CDR3 is CASSSADRGYEQYF. The bases are TGTGCCAGCAGTTCGGCGGACAGGGGATACGAGCAGTACTTC.